Shown below are 10 T cell receptor beta chains from a single sample sequenced in a study of blood T cell repertoires in COVID-19. The table came from immunoSEQ multiplex PCR; TCRdb's copy has only in-frame clones and leaves some out. Of around 80,000 clones in the sample, 60% to 75% were seen once. Sequencing input: peripheral blood. The receptors here all came from a man aged 45 to 65 with active or convalescent COVID-19.

Here the CDR3 DNA reads TGTGCCAGCAGCCCCGCGGGGACCCAACTCTCCAATGAGCAGTTCTTC. This encodes CASSPAGTQLSNEQFF. The chain recombines TRBV5-4 with TRBJ2-1; tentatively, D is TRBD2 (6 bases). CDR1 is SGHNT, CDR2 YYREEE, per germline (reference sequence). The CDR3 sequence is 16 residues long. Between the trimmed V and J ends, which lost 4 bases and 6 bases, there was a span of 20 bases. Filled out from reference TRBV5-4 and TRBJ2-1, the complete variable domain reads ETGVTQSPTHLIKTRGQQVTLRCSSQSGHNTVSWYQQALGQGPQFIFQYYREEENGRGNFPPRFSGLQFPNYSSELNVNALELDDSALYLCASSPAGTQLSNEQFFGPGTRLTVL.

This clone was seen just once. The chain is built from TRBV28 and TRBJ1-6, with D perhaps matching TRBD1 (6 bases). The CDR3 spans 16 residues. V dropped 5 bases and J dropped 3 bases, with 14 bases sitting between them. Per germline, CDR1 MDHEN and CDR2 SYDVKM. CDR3 sequence reads: CASSRQGNLYNSPLHF. CDR3 bases: TGTGCCAGCAGTCGGCAGGGGAACCTCTATAATTCACCCCTCCACTTT.

The chain recombines TRBV9 with TRBJ1-6; perhaps TRBD1 as D (5 bases). Per germline, CDR1 SGDLS and CDR2 YYNGEE. Trimming took off 4 bases at V and 9 bases at J, with 11 bases between the two ends. CDR3 size: 13 residues. This chain's CDR3 is CASSSGGVSPLHF. As DNA, the CDR3 is TGTGCCAGCAGCTCGGGGGGGGTTTCACCCCTCCACTTT.

V and J are TRBV9 and TRBJ2-3, with TRBD2 matching over 8 bases. V shed 2 bases and J 2 bases; nucleotides not matched to a gene: 7. This CDR3 has 16 residues. Germline V gives CDR1 SGDLS, CDR2 YYNGEE. CDR3 nucleotide sequence: TGTGCCAGCAGCGTGAGCGGGGGATCACCCACAGATACGCAGTATTTT. Its protein product is CASSVSGGSPTDTQYF.

Ten or more counts support this clone. The gene calls are TRBV5-6 and TRBJ2-7; D not certain. The CDR3 covers 12 residues. V lost 0 bases, J lost 1 base, and 2 bases lay in between. Germline CDR1 and CDR2: SGHDT and YYEEEE. The CDR3 region has the DNA TGTGCCAGCAGCTTGGCGTCCTACGAGCAGTACTTC. Encoded protein: CASSLASYEQYF.

The J gene is TRBJ2-7, the V gene TRBV7-9; 8 nucleotides line up with TRBD1. The V segment lost 5 bases and the J segment 7 bases; nucleotides outside the gene matches: 10. CDR1 SEHNR and CDR2 FQNEAQ come from the germline V gene (reference sequence). This CDR3 is built from 14 residues. CDR3 amino acids: CASSLPSGGEEQYF. The DNA for the CDR3 is TGTGCCAGCAGCCTCCCCTCAGGGGGCGAAGAGCAGTACTTC.

This chain uses TRBV25-1 with TRBJ1-4; D is unclear. CDR3 length: 16 amino acids. Trimming removed 1 base at V and 0 bases at J, with 9 bases between. CDR1 and CDR2 from the germline V gene are MGHDK and SYGVNS. The DNA for the CDR3 is TGTGCCAGCAGTGAATTCAGGTCGTCAACTAATGAAAAACTGTTTTTT. Amino acids: CASSEFRSSTNEKLFF.

The V call is TRBV7-8, the J call TRBJ2-5, with D possibly TRBD2 on 6 matching bases. Trimming took off 4 bases at V and 2 bases at J, with 14 bases between the two ends. The CDR3 is 15 residues long. Germline lookup yields CDR1 SGHVS and CDR2 FQNEAQ. The CDR3 region has the DNA TGTGCCAGCAGCTACCGACTAGGTGATCAAGAGACCCAGTACTTC. Residues: CASSYRLGDQETQYF.

The chain links TRBV4-2 to TRBJ2-5, with 13 bases matching TRBD2. This CDR3 spans 16 amino acids. With V trimmed by 0 bases and J by 5 bases, 3 bases remained unmatched. Germline V CDR1 and CDR2: LGHNA, YNFKEQ. The CDR3 region is CASSQELAGGWETQYF. In DNA form, the CDR3 reads TGTGCCAGCAGCCAAGAACTAGCGGGGGGGTGGGAGACCCAGTACTTC.

J is TRBJ2-7 and V is TRBV6-2 or TRBV6-3, with 7 bases lining up with TRBD1. This CDR3 has 15 amino acids. The junction had 11 bases not matched to a gene; V was cut back by 4 bases and J by 5 bases. Germline V gene sequence: CDR1 MNHEY, CDR2 SVGEGT. The CDR3 DNA sequence: TGTGCCAGCAGTTCAGGGGGAACAGGGCGCCACGAGCAGTACTTC. It translates to CASSSGGTGRHEQYF.